One sample yielded the 15 T cell receptor beta chains listed below, sequenced in a study of shared clonotypes between healthy human individuals. Assay used: immunoSEQ multiplex PCR; TCRdb lists only in-frame clones, some missing. The sample has about 1.1 million clones, approximately 77% seen once. The specimen sequenced was memory CD4+ T cells from PBMCs. Stated subset: CD45RA-negative fraction. These receptors originate from a man aged 18 to 29 in good health. Some clones in this sample may be carry-over from other donors' samples.

The V gene is TRBV30, the J gene TRBJ1-1; D is uncertain. This CDR3 contains 13 residues. Trimming pared 1 base from V and 4 bases from J, leaving 10 bases between. CDR1 and CDR2 (germline): GTSNPN, SVGIG (reference sequence). The CDR3 DNA sequence: TGTGCCTGGAGTGGGCGGAGGGCCACTGAAGCTTTCTTT. Translation: CAWSGRRATEAFF.

The V and J genes are TRBV19 and TRBJ2-1; TRBD1 matches 9 bases. The V and J ends lost 8 bases and 7 bases, in that order; junction bases with no gene match: 15. There are 16 residues in the CDR3. Germline CDR1 reads LNHDA; CDR2 reads SQIVND (reference sequence). The CDR3 reads CASSDRGQGINNEQFF. The CDR3 nucleotides read TGTGCCAGTTCCGACAGGGGACAGGGAATAAATAATGAGCAGTTCTTC.

V and J are TRBV29-1 and TRBJ2-6, with unresolved D. The CDR3 is 12 residues long. V lost 2 bases, J lost 1 base, and 0 bases lay in between. Germline V gene sequence: CDR1 SQVTM, CDR2 ANQGSEA. In nucleotides, the CDR3 is TGCAGCGTTGAATCTGGGGCCAACGTCCTGACTTTC. Residues: CSVESGANVLTF. Full variable domain (rest looked up from reference TRBV29-1 and TRBJ2-6): SAVISQKPSRDICQRGTSLTIQCQVDSQVTMMFWYRQQPGQSLTLIATANQGSEATYESGFVIDKFPISRPNLTFSTLTVSNMSPEDSSIYLCSVESGANVLTFGAGSRLTVL.

The chain is built from TRBV4-2 and TRBJ2-1, with 7 bases matching TRBD2. Germline V gene lookup returns CDR1 LGHNA and CDR2 YNFKEQ. This CDR3 contains 17 residues. J lost 0 bases, V lost 4 bases, and 9 bases had no gene match. The CDR3, as DNA: TGTGCCAGCAGCCGTCGACTAGCTGATAGCTCCTACAATGAGCAGTTCTTC. It specifies CASSRRLADSSYNEQFF.

The V and J genes are TRBV7-7 and TRBJ2-5, with 10 bases matching TRBD1. This CDR3 is 15 amino acids long. Germline V gene sequence: CDR1 SSHAT, CDR2 FNYEAQ (reference sequence). V lost 5 bases to trimming and J lost 1 base; unmatched junction nucleotides: 4. The DNA for the CDR3 is TGTGCCAGCAGCGCCCGGACAGGGGGCCAAGAGACCCAGTACTTC. Its translation: CASSARTGGQETQYF.

This clone was recorded once. CDR3 amino acids: CATSRRSSSTDTQYF. The CDR3 DNA follows: TGTGCCACCAGCAGGCGGAGTTCTAGCACAGATACGCAGTATTTT. The gene calls are TRBV15 and TRBJ2-3; D is uncertain. The ends were cut back, 3 bases at V and 0 bases at J, with 10 bases in the middle. From germline, CDR1 is LNHNV and CDR2 YYDKDF (reference sequence). The CDR3 runs 15 residues.

This rearrangement joins TRBV6-1 to TRBJ1-1; weak D call: TRBD1 (6 bases). V was clipped by 1 base and J by 4 bases, with 10 bases between them. Germline V lookup: CDR1 MNHNS, CDR2 SASEGT. This CDR3 region has 14 residues. CDR3 coding DNA: TGTGCCAGCAGTGAAGAGGGCAGGGGCACTGAAGCTTTCTTT. Protein sequence: CASSEEGRGTEAFF.

In this sample, this clone turned up a few times. CDR3 DNA sequence: TGCAGCGCGACAGGGCCGTCTAATGAAAAACTGTTTTTT. This translates into CSATGPSNEKLFF. This chain joins TRBV29-1 and TRBJ1-4, with 7 positions matching TRBD1. The CDR3 has 13 amino acids. Germline-derived CDR1 and CDR2 are SQVTM and ANQGSEA. Trimming cost V 7 bases and J 3 bases; bases outside gene matches: 5.

The J gene is TRBJ1-4, the V gene TRBV18; D gene unclear. V shed 3 bases and J shed 0 bases, with 5 bases lying between them. Germline V lookup: CDR1 KGHSH, CDR2 LQKENI. CDR3 length: 14 residues. The CDR3 loop is CASSPTPTNEKLFF. As DNA, the CDR3 is TGTGCCAGCTCACCGACCCCAACTAATGAAAAACTGTTTTTT.

As to this clone: The sample holds other DNA sequences that translate to the same CDR3. This rearrangement joins TRBV7-3 to TRBJ2-2, with 11 nucleotides matching TRBD1. Germline V lookup: CDR1 SGHTA, CDR2 FQGTGA. The CDR3 totals 16 residues. V lost 4 bases to trimming and J lost 4 bases; unmatched junction nucleotides: 5. The CDR3 DNA is TGTGCCAGCAGCTCTGGACAGGGGGCGCGCACCGGGGAGCTGTTTTTT. Its protein product is CASSSGQGARTGELFF. Complete variable domain (other parts from reference TRBV7-3 and TRBJ2-2): GAGVSQTPSNKVTEKGKYVELRCDPISGHTALYWYRQSLGQGPEFLIYFQGTGAADDSGLPNDRFFAVRPEGSVSTLKIQRTERGDSAVYLCASSSGQGARTGELFFGEGSRLTVL.

The chain combines TRBV5-1 with TRBJ1-4; no definite D call. Germline CDR1 is SGHRS and CDR2 is YFSETQ. The CDR3 extends over 14 amino acids. Trimming removed 4 bases from V and 8 bases from J, with 15 bases in between. The CDR3 here is CASSPGSLREKLFF. The CDR3 bases are TGCGCCAGCAGCCCGGGTTCCTTGCGGGAAAAACTGTTTTTT.

The chain has TRBV11-1 and TRBJ2-2; the match to TRBD1 covers 7 bases. The V gene end was trimmed by 5 bases and the J gene end by 6 bases; junction bases not matched to a gene: 6. Germline V gene sequence: CDR1 SGHAT, CDR2 FQDESV (reference sequence). The CDR3 is made up of 14 amino acids. The DNA for the CDR3 is TGTGCCAGCAGCCTAAACCAGGGGGCCGGGGAGCTGTTTTTT. It is translated as CASSLNQGAGELFF.

This clone was recorded a few times. The chain couples TRBV7-2 to TRBJ1-4, with D possibly TRBD1 on 5 matching bases. The V gene's germline CDR1 is SGHTA and CDR2 FQGNSA. The CDR3 is made up of 14 amino acids. The V end lost 3 bases, the J end lost 6 bases, and 11 bases lay between the germline ends. The CDR3 sequence: CASSFQGEDEKLFF. The CDR3 nucleotides read TGTGCCAGCAGCTTTCAAGGGGAGGATGAAAAACTGTTTTTT. The complete variable domain, with remaining parts taken from reference TRBV7-2 and TRBJ1-4, reads GAGVSQSPSNKVTEKGKDVELRCDPISGHTALYWYRQSLGQGLEFLIYFQGNSAPDKSGLPSDRFSAERTGGSVSTLTIQRTQQEDSAVYLCASSFQGEDEKLFFGSGTQLSVL.

The rearrangement links TRBV9 to TRBJ1-2, with a tentative D call TRBD1 (5 bases). The CDR3 has 13 amino acids. V was trimmed by 1 base and J by 10 bases, leaving 14 bases between them. CDR1 and CDR2 from the germline V gene are SGDLS and YYNGEE. In nucleotides, the CDR3 is TGTGCCAGCAGCGTACAGGGATTGAGAGACTACACCTTC. Translated, it gives CASSVQGLRDYTF.

This chain links TRBV6-5 with TRBJ1-5, with D maybe TRBD1 (5 bases). The V end lost 2 bases, the J end lost 2 bases, and 7 bases lay between the germline ends. CDR1 and CDR2 (germline): MNHEY, SVGAGI. The CDR3 has 14 residues. DNA for the CDR3: TGTGCCAGCAGTTACGCACAGGGCAATCAGCCCCAGCATTTT. Its protein product is CASSYAQGNQPQHF.